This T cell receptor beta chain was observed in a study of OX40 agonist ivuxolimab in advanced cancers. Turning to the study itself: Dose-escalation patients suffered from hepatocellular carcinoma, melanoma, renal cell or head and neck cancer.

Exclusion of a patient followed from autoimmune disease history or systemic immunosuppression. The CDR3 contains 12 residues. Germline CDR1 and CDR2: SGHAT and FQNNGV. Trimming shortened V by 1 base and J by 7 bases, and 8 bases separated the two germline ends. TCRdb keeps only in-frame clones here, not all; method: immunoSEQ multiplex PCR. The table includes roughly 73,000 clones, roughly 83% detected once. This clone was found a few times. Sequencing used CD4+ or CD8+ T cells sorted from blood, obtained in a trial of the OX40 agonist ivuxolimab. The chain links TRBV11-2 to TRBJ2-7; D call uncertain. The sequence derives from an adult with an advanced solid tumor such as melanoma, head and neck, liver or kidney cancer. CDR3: CASSLVLREQYF. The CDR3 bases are TGTGCCAGCAGCTTAGTTCTACGGGAGCAGTACTTC.